This TCR beta chain was found in a study of PD-1 blockade in classical Hodgkin lymphoma. Study conclusions and caveats: While CD8+ TCR diversity did not rise significantly by C4D1, CD4+ TCR diversity did. Complete responders started with a diversity level that resembled newly diagnosed patients at baseline.

CDR1 and CDR2 from the germline V gene are MRHNA and SNTAGT. This CDR3 is 13 amino acids long. V lost 6 bases and J lost 4, with 12 bases in between. As for time point: cycle 4 day 1 (C4D1), after 6 weeks of nivolumab. All trial patients relapsed after autologous stem cell transplantation. This clone counts as large. The antigen is not known. Data came from immunoSEQ multiplex PCR; TCRdb stores just in-frame clones and leaves some out. The sample includes roughly 36,000 clones, about 80% of them seen just once. Source: peripheral blood mononuclear cells (PBMCs), taken before the fourth cycle of nivolumab. The chain is built from TRBV6-4 and TRBJ1-1; D is unresolved. This receptor was obtained from a human donor with classical Hodgkin lymphoma. CDR3 in DNA: TGTGCCAGCAGCGACGGGGAGGGCACTGAAGCTTTCTTT. It specifies CASSDGEGTEAFF.